Shown below are 7 T cell receptor delta chains from a single sample sequenced in a study of γδ T cells in repeated Plasmodium falciparum infection. With CATT, TCRdb re-called clones from the multiplex PCR reads. Of tens of thousands of delta-chain clones in the sample, approximately 1.7% were seen once. Vgamma9/Vdelta2+ and Vdelta2-negative gammadelta T cells were flow-sorted from PBMC for bulk sequencing. Sequenced: gamma-delta T cells from blood. These receptor sequences come from a pool of human donors (malaria-infected and uninfected, not separated).

With respect to this clone: The protein TCRdb gives is from a much larger clone and does not agree with this DNA's translation at residue 7, likely a read error; the protein shown here comes from the DNA. This chain links TRDV2 with TRDJ1; 9 positions agree with TRDD3. The CDR3 has 18 residues. Unmatched junction bases numbered 11, after V lost 1 base and J lost 0 bases. The germline V gene has CDR1 GEAIGNYY and CDR2 EKD. The DNA for the CDR3 is TGTGCCTGTGACACGCTCCTTACTGGGGGAGAGTACACCGATAAACTCATCTTT. It codes for CACDTLLTGGEYTDKLIF.

About this clone itself: This is likely an artifact of a read error, given a far larger clone one base away. Other DNA sequences of this sample code for an identical CDR3. The rearrangement uses TRDV1 and TRDJ4; 7 nucleotides agree with TRDD3. Germline trimming cut 6 bases from V and 6 bases from J; bases unmatched to any gene: 13. The CDR3 is made up of 14 amino acids. Germline CDR1 reads TSWWSYY; CDR2 reads QGS. The CDR3 region is CALGPAGGRPTLIF. The CDR3 DNA reads TGTGCTCTTGGACCCGCTGGGGGGAGGCCGACCCTGATCTTT.

As for this clone: A far larger clone is a single base away, which makes a read error likely. This same CDR3 is encoded by further DNA sequences in the sample. The chain joins TRAV14/DV4 to TRDJ1; the match to TRDD3 covers 11 bases. After removal of 5 bases from V and 3 bases from J, the junction contained 26 bases not matched to a gene. The germline CDR1 and CDR2 sequences are TSDPSYG and QGSYDQQN (reference sequence). The CDR3 spans 22 residues. This CDR3 is CAMRTNLVHVPFTGGYADKLIF. CDR3 in DNA: TGTGCAATGAGAACAAATCTCGTTCACGTTCCTTTTACTGGGGGATATGCCGATAAACTCATCTTT.

This clone was seen a handful of times. It differs at one base from a far larger clone, so likely a read error. Other DNA variants within this sample encode the same CDR3. V gene TRDV2 combines with J gene TRDJ1; TRDD3 matches 7 bases. No J gene was available from TCRdb, and it was assigned here by a germline match of the DNA. V trimming: 1 base; J trimming: 0 bases; junction bases outside the gene matches: 13. The V gene's germline CDR1 is GEAIGNYY and CDR2 EKD. This CDR3 has 18 residues. The CDR3 region has the DNA TGTGCCTGTGACACTGAACTCTTTCCCCTGGGGGACACCGATAAACTCATCTTT. Residues: CACDTELFPLGDTDKLIF.

This clone was seen a handful of times. TCRdb pairs this DNA with a much larger clone's protein that differs at residue 6, likely a read error; the protein shown was translated from the DNA. This rearrangement joins TRDV2 to TRDJ1, with D unclear. TCRdb leaves out the J gene; it was filled in here by matching the DNA to germline. This CDR3 has 14 amino acids. The germline V gene has CDR1 GEAIGNYY and CDR2 EKD. Trimming left V 0 bases short and J 5 bases short, with 12 bases between. The CDR3, as DNA: TGTGCCTGTGACACCGTAGGGCGGAGGGATAAACTCATCTTT. Protein sequence: CACDTVGRRDKLIF.

For this clone: A far larger clone is a single base away, which makes a read error likely. The sample carries other DNA sequences with the same CDR3. The chain joins TRDV1 to TRDJ1, with 9 bases that match TRDD3. No J gene is reported in TCRdb; it was inferred here by comparing the DNA with germline. V shed 3 bases and J 6 bases; nucleotides not matched to a gene: 38. The CDR3 has 25 residues. The germline CDR1 and CDR2 sequences are TSWWSYY and QGS. The CDR3 sequence: CALGEALFLRWVPGGSRLRGYKLIF. The CDR3 nucleotides read TGTGCTCTTGGGGAGGCCTTATTCCTACGTTGGGTGCCTGGGGGATCCCGCCTACGGGGCTATAAACTCATCTTT.

Concerning this clone itself: TCRdb attributes to this sequence the protein of a much larger clone, which differs from the DNA translation at residue 13; a read error is likely, and the protein displayed is translated from the DNA. This chain uses TRAV38-2/DV8 with TRDJ1; TRDD3 matches 8 bases. TCRdb records no J gene; here it was assigned by comparing the DNA to germline. Per germline, CDR1 TSESDYY and CDR2 QEAYKQQN. CDR3 length: 20 residues. V lost 0 bases and J lost 0; bases outside the gene matches: 16. The CDR3 DNA is TGTGCTTATAGGAGCGCTGATAAAGAAAACTGGGGGGGGTACACCGATAAACTCATCTTT. It encodes CAYRSADKENWGGYTDKLIF.